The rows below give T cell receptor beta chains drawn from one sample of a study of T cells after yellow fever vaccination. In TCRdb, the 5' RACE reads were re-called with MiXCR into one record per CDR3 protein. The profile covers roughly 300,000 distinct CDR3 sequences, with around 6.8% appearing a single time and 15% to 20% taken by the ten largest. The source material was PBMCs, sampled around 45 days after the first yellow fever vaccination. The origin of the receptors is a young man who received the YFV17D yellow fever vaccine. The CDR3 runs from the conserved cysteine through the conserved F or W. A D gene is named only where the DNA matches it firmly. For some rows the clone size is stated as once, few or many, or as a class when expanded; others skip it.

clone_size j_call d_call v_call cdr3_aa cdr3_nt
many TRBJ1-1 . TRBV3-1 CASSQARGGEAFF TGTGCCAGCAGCCAAGCACGTGGGGGTGAAGCTTTCTTT
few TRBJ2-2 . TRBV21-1 CASSKLTGGGTGELFF TGTGCCAGCAGCAAATTGACCGGGGGCGGCACCGGGGAGCTGTTTTTT
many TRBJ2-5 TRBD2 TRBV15 CATRLAGEETQYF TGTGCCACCAGACTAGCGGGGGAAGAGACCCAGTACTTC
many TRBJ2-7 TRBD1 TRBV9 CASSATTGGREQYF TGTGCCAGCAGCGCCACGACAGGGGGCCGCGAGCAGTACTTC
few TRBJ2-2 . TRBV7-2 CASSPFGLQNTGELFF TGTGCCAGCAGCCCCTTTGGGCTACAGAACACCGGGGAGCTGTTTTTT
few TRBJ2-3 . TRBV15 CATSRLTTDTQYF TGTGCCACCAGCCGACTAACAACAGATACGCAGTATTTT
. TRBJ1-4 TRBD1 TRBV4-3 CASSQDRRQGEEKLFF TGCGCCAGCAGCCAAGATCGGCGTCAGGGGGAAGAAAAACTGTTTTTT
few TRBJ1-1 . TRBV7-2 CASIMTRNTEAFF TGTGCCAGCATCATGACCCGTAACACTGAAGCTTTCTTT
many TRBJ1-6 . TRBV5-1 CASSNRANSPLHF TGCGCCAGCAGCAACAGGGCTAATTCACCCCTCCACTTT
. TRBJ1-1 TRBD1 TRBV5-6 CASSWATGDTEAFF TGTGCCAGCAGCTGGGCTACAGGGGACACTGAAGCTTTCTTT
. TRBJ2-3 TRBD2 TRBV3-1 CASSQISGGDTQYF TGTGCCAGCAGCCAAATAAGCGGGGGAGATACGCAGTATTTT
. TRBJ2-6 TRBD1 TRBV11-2 CASSSLRGTGANVLTF TGTGCCAGCAGCTCACTCAGGGGGACTGGGGCCAACGTCCTGACTTTC
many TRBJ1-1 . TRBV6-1 CASSEAVGRNTEAFF TGTGCCAGCAGTGAAGCGGTGGGTCGGAACACTGAAGCTTTCTTT
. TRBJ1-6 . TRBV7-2 CASSYETGLASPLHF TGTGCCAGCAGCTATGAGACAGGACTGGCTTCACCCCTCCACTTT
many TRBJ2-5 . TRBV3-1 CASSQEGETQYF TGTGCCAGCAGCCAAGAAGGGGAGACCCAGTACTTC
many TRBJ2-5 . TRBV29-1 CSVEGSPETQYF TGCAGCGTTGAAGGCTCTCCAGAGACCCAGTACTTC
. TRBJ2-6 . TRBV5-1 CASSLTPSGANVLTF TGCGCCAGCAGCTTGACACCCTCTGGGGCCAACGTCCTGACTTTC
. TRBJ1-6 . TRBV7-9 CASSHRGESYNSPLHF TGTGCCAGCAGCCACCGTGGGGAATCCTATAATTCACCCCTCCACTTT
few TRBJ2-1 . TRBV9 CASSVSRPNNEQFF TGTGCCAGCAGCGTATCGCGGCCAAACAATGAGCAGTTCTTC
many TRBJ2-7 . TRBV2 CASAGAYEQYF TGTGCCAGCGCGGGCGCCTACGAGCAGTACTTC
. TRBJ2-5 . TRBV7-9 CASSLEQTQETQYF TGTGCCAGCAGCTTAGAACAAACCCAAGAGACCCAGTACTTC
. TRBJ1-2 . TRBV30 CALYPGSGLSYTF TGTGCCTTATACCCAGGGTCCGGGTTGAGCTACACCTTC
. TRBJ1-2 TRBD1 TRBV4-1 CASSLTDRGRYGYTF TGCGCCAGCAGCCTCACCGACAGGGGACGCTATGGCTACACCTTC
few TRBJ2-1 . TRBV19 CASSLSDSYNEQFF TGTGCCAGTAGTTTGTCTGACTCCTACAATGAGCAGTTCTTC
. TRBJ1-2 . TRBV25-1 CASSETGQGSGYTF TGTGCCAGCAGTGAAACTGGGCAGGGCAGCGGCTACACCTTC
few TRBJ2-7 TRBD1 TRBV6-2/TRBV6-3 CASSFRQGTEQYF TGTGCCAGCAGTTTCAGACAGGGGACCGAGCAGTACTTC
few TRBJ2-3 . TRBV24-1 CATSDPSGVGDTQYF TGTGCCACCAGTGATCCGTCAGGGGTGGGAGATACGCAGTATTTT
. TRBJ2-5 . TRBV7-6 CASSPLGGGREETQYF TGTGCCAGCAGCCCTCTAGGGGGGGGGCGGGAAGAGACCCAGTACTTC
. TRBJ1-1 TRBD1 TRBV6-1 CASRGTGGGTEAFF TGTGCCAGCAGGGGCACAGGGGGGGGAACTGAAGCTTTCTTT
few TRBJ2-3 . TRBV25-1 CASSPRLIMRADTQYF TGTGCCAGCAGTCCCCGACTCATAATGCGGGCAGATACGCAGTATTTT
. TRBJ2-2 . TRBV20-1 CSAADRRGTGELFF TGCAGTGCGGCGGACAGGAGGGGGACCGGGGAGCTGTTTTTT
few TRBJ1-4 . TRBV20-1 CSQRQGGNEKLFF TGCAGTCAGCGGCAGGGTGGTAATGAAAAACTGTTTTTT
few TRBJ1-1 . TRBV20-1 CSAPGGGGTEAFF TGCAGTGCGCCGGGGGGGGGTGGGACTGAAGCTTTCTTT
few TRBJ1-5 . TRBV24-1 CATSDWGELQPQHF TGTGCCACCAGTGATTGGGGGGAGCTTCAGCCCCAGCATTTT
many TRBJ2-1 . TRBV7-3 CASSPGTYNEQFF TGTGCCAGCAGCCCGGGGACATACAATGAGCAGTTCTTC
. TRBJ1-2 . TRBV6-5 CASSLGSQGGYTF TGTGCCAGCAGTTTGGGAAGTCAGGGAGGCTACACCTTC
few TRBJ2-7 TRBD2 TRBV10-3 CAIYERGYEQYF TGTGCCATTTATGAGCGGGGCTACGAGCAGTACTTC
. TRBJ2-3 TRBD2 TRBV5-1 CASSGTSGETQYF TGCGCCAGCAGCGGTACTAGCGGCGAGACGCAGTATTTT
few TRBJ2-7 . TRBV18 CASSPPEARVGEQYF TGTGCCAGCTCACCACCGGAGGCCAGGGTGGGCGAGCAGTACTTC
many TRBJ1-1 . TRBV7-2 CASSWDGRYTEAFF TGTGCCAGCAGCTGGGACGGCCGTTACACTGAAGCTTTCTTT
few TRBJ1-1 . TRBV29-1 CSAEGQNTEAFF TGCAGCGCCGAGGGCCAGAACACTGAAGCTTTCTTT
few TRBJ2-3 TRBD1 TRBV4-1 CASSQEERTGGLTDTQYF TGCGCCAGCAGCCAAGAAGAGAGGACAGGGGGGCTCACAGATACGCAGTATTTT
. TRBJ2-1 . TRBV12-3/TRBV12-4 CASSPPGGWEQFF TGTGCCAGCAGTCCCCCCGGGGGCTGGGAGCAGTTCTTC
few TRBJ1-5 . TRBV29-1 CSVMGENQPQHF TGCAGCGTTATGGGTGAGAATCAGCCCCAGCATTTT
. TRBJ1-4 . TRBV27 CASSLGNGVAGEKLFF TGTGCCAGCAGTTTGGGGAACGGCGTGGCGGGGGAAAAACTGTTTTTT
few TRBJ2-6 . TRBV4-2 CASSPPLKSGANVLTF TGTGCCAGCAGCCCCCCCTTGAAATCAGGGGCCAACGTCCTGACTTTC
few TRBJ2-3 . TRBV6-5 CASSYSLLTRDTQYF TGTGCCAGCAGTTACTCCCTCTTGACTAGGGATACGCAGTATTTT
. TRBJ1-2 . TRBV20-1 CCARDIAGQGDYGYTF TGCTGTGCTAGAGACATAGCGGGCCAGGGCGACTATGGCTACACCTTC
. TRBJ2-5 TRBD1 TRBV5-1 CASSRKGGSETQYF TGCGCCAGCAGCCGCAAAGGGGGCTCGGAGACCCAGTACTTC
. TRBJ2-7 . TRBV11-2 CASSPPTNEQYF TGTGCCAGCAGCCCCCCGACAAACGAGCAGTACTTC
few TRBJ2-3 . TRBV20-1 CSARDLTMTDTQYF TGCAGTGCTAGAGATTTAACTATGACAGATACGCAGTATTTT
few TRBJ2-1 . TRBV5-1 CASSLVRFGRVSYNEQFF TGCGCCAGCAGCTTGGTGCGTTTTGGCAGGGTTAGTTACAATGAGCAGTTCTTC
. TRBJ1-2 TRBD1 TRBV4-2 CASSQGSGGQGATGYTF TGTGCCAGCAGCCAAGGAAGCGGGGGACAGGGGGCGACTGGCTACACCTTC
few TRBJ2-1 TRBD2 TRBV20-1 CSAREGTTRRGQFF TGCAGTGCTAGAGAGGGGACTACTCGACGGGGGCAGTTCTTC